The 6 T cell receptor beta chains given below trace back to one sample, sequenced in a study of technical replicates of blood from a few donors. The data were produced by immunoSEQ multiplex PCR, yet TCRdb's version contains in-frame clones alone and is incomplete. Of tens of thousands of clones in the sample, approximately 94% were seen once. Material: T cells isolated from PBMCs. The receptors come from a human donor in good health.

The chain's CDR3 is CSAKKVSGNEQYF. CDR3 nucleotide sequence: TGCAGCGCCAAGAAAGTGAGCGGCAACGAGCAGTACTTC. V gene TRBV29-1 combines with J gene TRBJ2-7; perhaps TRBD2 as D (5 bases). Trimming pared 7 bases from V and 5 bases from J, leaving 18 bases between. Germline loops: CDR1 SQVTM, CDR2 ANQGSEA. The CDR3 loop spans 13 amino acids.

The gene calls are TRBV5-6 and TRBJ1-4; D not resolved. Germline V gene lookup returns CDR1 SGHDT and CDR2 YYEEEE. Trimming took off 4 bases at V and 8 bases at J, with 18 bases between the two ends. The CDR3 is 15 residues long. CDR3 region: CASSQTRGYFEKLFF. CDR3 bases: TGTGCCAGCAGCCAGACCCGAGGGTATTTCGAAAAACTGTTTTTT.

The V gene is TRBV23-1, the J gene TRBJ1-1; D gene ambiguous. TRBV23-1 is filed as an ORF, its function uncertain. Trimming left V 2 bases short and J 1 base short, with 11 bases between. There are 15 residues in the CDR3. CDR3 sequence: CASSQGQQWNTEAFF. In nucleotides, the CDR3 is TGCGCCAGCAGTCAAGGGCAACAGTGGAACACTGAAGCTTTCTTT.

This chain connects TRBV6-1 to TRBJ2-2; TRBD2 aligns across 10 bases. CDR1 and CDR2 (germline): MNHNS, SASEGT. The V gene end was trimmed by 4 bases and the J gene end by 4 bases; junction bases not matched to a gene: 6. The CDR3 has 16 amino acids. In DNA, the CDR3 is TGTGCCAGCAGTGGGGAGCGGGAGGGCTTCACCGGGGAGCTGTTTTTT. Residues: CASSGEREGFTGELFF.

The chain combines TRBV7-3 with TRBJ2-5; 10 positions match TRBD2. This CDR3 spans 15 amino acids. V lost 2 bases and J lost 1; bases outside the gene matches: 1. Germline V gene lookup returns CDR1 SGHTA and CDR2 FQGTGA. The CDR3 here is CASSLGTSAQETQYF. The CDR3 region has the DNA TGTGCCAGCAGCTTAGGGACTAGCGCCCAAGAGACCCAGTACTTC.

V usage is TRBV6-1 and J usage is TRBJ2-1; D unclear. This CDR3 is 12 amino acids long. Germline-derived CDR1 and CDR2 are MNHNS and SASEGT. Trimming cost V 7 bases and J 8 bases, with 12 bases left between them. CDR3 in DNA: TGTGCCAGCAACGCTAGGAACGATGAGCAGTTCTTC. Translating it yields CASNARNDEQFF.